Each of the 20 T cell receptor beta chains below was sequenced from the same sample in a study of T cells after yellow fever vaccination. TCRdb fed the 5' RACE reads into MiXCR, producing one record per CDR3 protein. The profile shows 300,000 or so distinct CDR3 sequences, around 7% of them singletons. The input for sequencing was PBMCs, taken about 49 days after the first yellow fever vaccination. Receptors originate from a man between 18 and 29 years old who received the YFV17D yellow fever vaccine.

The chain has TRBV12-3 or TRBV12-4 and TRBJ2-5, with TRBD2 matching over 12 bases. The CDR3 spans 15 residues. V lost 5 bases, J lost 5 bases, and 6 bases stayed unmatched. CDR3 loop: CASSDRLAGVETQYF. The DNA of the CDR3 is TGTGCCAGCAGTGATAGACTAGCGGGGGTGGAGACCCAGTACTTC.

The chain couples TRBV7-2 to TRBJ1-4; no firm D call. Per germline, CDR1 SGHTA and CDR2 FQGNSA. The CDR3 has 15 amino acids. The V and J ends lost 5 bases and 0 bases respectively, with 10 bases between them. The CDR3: CASSPGLATNEKLFF. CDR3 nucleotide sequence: TGTGCCAGCAGCCCAGGACTTGCAACTAATGAAAAACTGTTTTTT. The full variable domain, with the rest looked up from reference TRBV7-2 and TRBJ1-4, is GAGVSQSPSNKVTEKGKDVELRCDPISGHTALYWYRQSLGQGLEFLIYFQGNSAPDKSGLPSDRFSAERTGGSVSTLTIQRTQQEDSAVYLCASSPGLATNEKLFFGSGTQLSVL.

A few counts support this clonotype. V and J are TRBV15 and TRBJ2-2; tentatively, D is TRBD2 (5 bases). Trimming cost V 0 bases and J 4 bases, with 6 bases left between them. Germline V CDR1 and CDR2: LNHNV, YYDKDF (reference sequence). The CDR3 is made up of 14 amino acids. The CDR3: CATSRDRGTGELFF. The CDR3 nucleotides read TGTGCCACCAGCAGAGATCGGGGCACCGGGGAGCTGTTTTTT.

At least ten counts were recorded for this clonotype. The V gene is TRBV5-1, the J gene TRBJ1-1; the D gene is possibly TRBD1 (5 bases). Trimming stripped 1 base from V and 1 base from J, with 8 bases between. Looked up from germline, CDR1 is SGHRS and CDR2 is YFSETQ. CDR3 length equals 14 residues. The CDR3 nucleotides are TGCGCCAGCAGCTTGTGGGGGTGGAACACTGAAGCTTTCTTT. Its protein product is CASSLWGWNTEAFF.

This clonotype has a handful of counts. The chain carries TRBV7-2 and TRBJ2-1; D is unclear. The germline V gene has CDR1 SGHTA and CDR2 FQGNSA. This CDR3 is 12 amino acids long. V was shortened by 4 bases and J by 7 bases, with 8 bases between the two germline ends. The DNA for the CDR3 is TGTGCCAGCAGCTCGATGGGTAATGAGCAGTTCTTC. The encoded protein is CASSSMGNEQFF.

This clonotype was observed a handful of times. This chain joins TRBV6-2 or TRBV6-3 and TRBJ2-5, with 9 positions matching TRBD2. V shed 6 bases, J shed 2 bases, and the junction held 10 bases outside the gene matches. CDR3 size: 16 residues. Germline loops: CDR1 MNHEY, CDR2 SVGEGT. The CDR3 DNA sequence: TGTGCCAGCAGCGCCCGTCGGCTAGCGGGGCAAGAGACCCAGTACTTC. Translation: CASSARRLAGQETQYF.

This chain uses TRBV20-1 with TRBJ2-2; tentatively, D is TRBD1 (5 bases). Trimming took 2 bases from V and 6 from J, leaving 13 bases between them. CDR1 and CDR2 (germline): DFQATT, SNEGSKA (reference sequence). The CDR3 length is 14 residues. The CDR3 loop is CSARRQGQAGELFF. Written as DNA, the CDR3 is TGCAGTGCTAGACGGCAGGGCCAAGCCGGGGAGCTGTTTTTT.

CDR3 DNA sequence: TGCAGTGCAGTTAGTGGGGGCCCCAATCAGCCCCAGCATTTT. Encoded protein: CSAVSGGPNQPQHF. The chain uses TRBV20-1 and TRBJ1-5; TRBD1 is a possible D gene (6 bases). Germline values: CDR1 DFQATT, CDR2 SNEGSKA (reference sequence). V lost 6 bases, J lost 3 bases, and 15 bases lay in between. The CDR3 totals 14 residues.

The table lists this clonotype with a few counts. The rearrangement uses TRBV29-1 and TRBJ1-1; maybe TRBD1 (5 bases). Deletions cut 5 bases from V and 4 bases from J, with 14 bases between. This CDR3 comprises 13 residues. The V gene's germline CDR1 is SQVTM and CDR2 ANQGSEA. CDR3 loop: CSVIAVGATEAFF. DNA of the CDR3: TGCAGCGTTATCGCCGTAGGGGCCACTGAAGCTTTCTTT.

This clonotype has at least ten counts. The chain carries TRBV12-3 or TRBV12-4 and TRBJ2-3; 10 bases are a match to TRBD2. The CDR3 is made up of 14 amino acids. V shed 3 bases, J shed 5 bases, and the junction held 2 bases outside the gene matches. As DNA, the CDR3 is TGTGCCAGCAGTTTCCAGCGGGGGGGAGATACGCAGTATTTT. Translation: CASSFQRGGDTQYF.

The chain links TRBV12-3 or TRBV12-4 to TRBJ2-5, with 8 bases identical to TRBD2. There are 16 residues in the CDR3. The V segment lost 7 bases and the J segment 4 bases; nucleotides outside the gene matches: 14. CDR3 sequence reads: CASTLGTGGNSETQYF. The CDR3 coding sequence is TGTGCCAGCACCCTAGGGACGGGGGGGAACTCAGAGACCCAGTACTTC.

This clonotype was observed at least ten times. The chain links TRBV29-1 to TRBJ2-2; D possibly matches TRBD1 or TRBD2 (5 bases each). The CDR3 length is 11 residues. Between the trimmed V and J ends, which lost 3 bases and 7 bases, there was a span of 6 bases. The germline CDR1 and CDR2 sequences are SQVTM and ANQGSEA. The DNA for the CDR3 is TGCAGCGTTGATGGGGGCGGGGAGCTGTTTTTT. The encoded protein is CSVDGGGELFF.

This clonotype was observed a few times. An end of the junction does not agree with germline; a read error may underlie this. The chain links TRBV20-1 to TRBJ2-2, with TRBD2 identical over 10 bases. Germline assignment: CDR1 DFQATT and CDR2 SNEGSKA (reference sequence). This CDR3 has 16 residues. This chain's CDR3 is CCAAPRRLAGHGELFF. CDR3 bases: TGCTGTGCTGCCCCCAGGAGACTAGCGGGCCACGGGGAGCTGTTTTTT.

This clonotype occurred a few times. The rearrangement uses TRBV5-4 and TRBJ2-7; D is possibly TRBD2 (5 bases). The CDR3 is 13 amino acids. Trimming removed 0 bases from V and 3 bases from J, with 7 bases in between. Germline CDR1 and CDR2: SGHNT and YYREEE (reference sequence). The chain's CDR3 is CASSLVGDYEQYV. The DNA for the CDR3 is TGTGCCAGCAGCTTGGTGGGAGACTACGAGCAGTACGTC.

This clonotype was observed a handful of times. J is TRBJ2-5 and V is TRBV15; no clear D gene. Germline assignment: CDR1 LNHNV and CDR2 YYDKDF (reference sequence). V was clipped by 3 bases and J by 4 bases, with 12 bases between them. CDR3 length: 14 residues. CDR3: CATSRSLGSETQYF. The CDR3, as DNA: TGTGCCACCAGCAGGTCTCTGGGCTCAGAGACCCAGTACTTC. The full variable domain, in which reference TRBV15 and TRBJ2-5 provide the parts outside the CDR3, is DAMVIQNPRYQVTQFGKPVTLSCSQTLNHNVMYWYQQKSSQAPKLLFHYYDKDFNNEADTPDNFQSRRPNTSFCFLDIRSPGLGDTAMYLCATSRSLGSETQYFGPGTRLLVL.

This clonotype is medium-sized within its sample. The CDR3 spells CASSQGTGELFF. As DNA, the CDR3 is TGTGCCAGCAGCCAGGGAACCGGGGAGCTGTTTTTT. The chain joins TRBV12-3 or TRBV12-4 to TRBJ2-2; maybe TRBD1 (5 bases). The CDR3 loop spans 12 amino acids. The germline V and J ends were trimmed by 6 bases and 5 bases, with 7 bases remaining between them.

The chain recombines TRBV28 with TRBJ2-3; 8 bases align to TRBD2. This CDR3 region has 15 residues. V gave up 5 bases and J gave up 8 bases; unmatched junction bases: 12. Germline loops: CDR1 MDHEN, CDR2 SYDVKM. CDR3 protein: CASSPPRGGLSTQYF. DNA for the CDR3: TGTGCCAGCAGTCCCCCCCGGGGGGGTTTGAGTACGCAGTATTTT. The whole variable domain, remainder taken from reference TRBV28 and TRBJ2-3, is DVKVTQSSRYLVKRTGEKVFLECVQDMDHENMFWYRQDPGLGLRLIYFSYDVKMKEKGDIPEGYSVSREKKERFSLILESASTNQTSMYLCASSPPRGGLSTQYFGPGTRLTVL.

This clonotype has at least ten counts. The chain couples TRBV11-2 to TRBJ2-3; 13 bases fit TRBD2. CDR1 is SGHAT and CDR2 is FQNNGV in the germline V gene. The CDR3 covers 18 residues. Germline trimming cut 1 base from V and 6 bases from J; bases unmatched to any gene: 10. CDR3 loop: CASSLGGKGLAGLDTQYF. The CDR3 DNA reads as TGTGCCAGCAGCTTAGGGGGAAAGGGACTAGCGGGGTTGGATACGCAGTATTTT.

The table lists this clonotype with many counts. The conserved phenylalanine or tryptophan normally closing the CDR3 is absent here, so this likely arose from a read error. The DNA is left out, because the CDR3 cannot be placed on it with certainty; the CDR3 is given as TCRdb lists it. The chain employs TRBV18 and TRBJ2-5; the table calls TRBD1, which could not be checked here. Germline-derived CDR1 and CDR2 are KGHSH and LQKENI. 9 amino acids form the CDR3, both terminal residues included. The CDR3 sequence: CASSPNRGV.

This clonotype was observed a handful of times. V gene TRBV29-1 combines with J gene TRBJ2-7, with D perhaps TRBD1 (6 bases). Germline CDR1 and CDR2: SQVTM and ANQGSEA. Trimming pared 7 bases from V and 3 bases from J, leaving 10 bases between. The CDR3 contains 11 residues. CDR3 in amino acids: CSGNRDYEQYV. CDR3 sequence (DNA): TGCAGCGGAAACAGGGACTACGAGCAGTACGTC.